The 13 T cell receptor beta chains reported below all come from one sample, sequenced in a study of OX40 agonist ivuxolimab in advanced cancers. TCRdb's table, derived via immunoSEQ multiplex PCR, lists solely in-frame clones and lacks some. The profile shows 47,000 or so clones, more than 75% of them singletons. The material was CD4+ or CD8+ T cells sorted from blood, obtained in a trial of the OX40 agonist ivuxolimab. The receptors were sampled from an adult with an advanced solid tumor such as melanoma, head and neck, liver or kidney cancer.

The chain has TRBV11-2 and TRBJ2-1; possibly TRBD1 or TRBD2 for D (5 bases each). Trimming stripped 5 bases from V and 10 bases from J, with 15 bases between. Germline V CDR1 and CDR2: SGHAT, FQNNGV. This CDR3 is built from 13 residues. The CDR3 DNA follows: TGTGCCAGCAGCCACGGGGCCCGCGGGGAGCAGTTCTTC. Translation gives CASSHGARGEQFF.

This clone was counted only a few times. The V gene is TRBV30, the J gene TRBJ2-7, with unresolved D. The length of the CDR3 is 13 residues. V was pared by 1 base and J by 3 bases, with 10 bases between. Germline CDR1 reads GTSNPN; CDR2 reads SVGIG (reference sequence). The CDR3 sequence: CAWSGTIDYEQYF. The CDR3 coding sequence is TGTGCCTGGAGTGGAACCATCGACTACGAGCAGTACTTC.

The V gene is TRBV5-1, the J gene TRBJ1-1; a weak D match, TRBD1 (5 bases). The CDR3 sequence is 12 residues long. Between the trimmed V and J ends, which lost 3 bases and 7 bases, there was a span of 10 bases. Germline CDR1 reads SGHRS; CDR2 reads YFSETQ. The CDR3 sequence: CASSSLGGEAFF. CDR3 in DNA: TGCGCCAGCAGCTCCCTCGGGGGTGAAGCTTTCTTT.

CDR3 in DNA: TGTGCCAGCAGCTTATGGCTTCTTTGGACAGGGCGGACTGAAGCTTTCTTT. Translated, it gives CASSLWLLWTGRTEAFF. The V gene is TRBV7-9, the J gene TRBJ1-1, with TRBD1 matching 8 bases. Germline-derived CDR1 and CDR2 are SEHNR and FQNEAQ (reference sequence). With V trimmed by 2 bases and J by 5 bases, 13 bases remained unmatched. This CDR3 has 17 amino acids.

The chain recombines TRBV6-9 with TRBJ1-2, with D tentatively TRBD1 (5 bases). The length of the CDR3 is 14 residues. V was pared by 4 bases and J by 2 bases, with 11 bases between. CDR1 is MNHGY, CDR2 SVAAGI, per germline. CDR3 in DNA: TGTGCCAGCAGTTCGGCAGGGTGGAACTATGGCTACACCTTC. It specifies CASSSAGWNYGYTF.

The chain couples TRBV4-3 to TRBJ2-7; D may be TRBD1 (6 bases). V lost 1 base to trimming and J lost 6 bases, with 16 bases between them. CDR3 length: 15 residues. Germline V gene sequence: CDR1 LGHNA, CDR2 YSLEER. CDR3 DNA: TGCGCCAGCAGCCAAGTGACAGGTGAAGGTATCGAGCAGTACTTC. Amino acids: CASSQVTGEGIEQYF.

The CDR3: CASSYWRGGDEQFF. The CDR3 bases are TGTGCCAGCAGTTACTGGCGGGGGGGCGATGAGCAGTTCTTC. The chain uses TRBV6-6 and TRBJ2-1, with 9 nucleotides matching TRBD2. V dropped 1 base and J dropped 8; count of bases not matched to a gene: 3. Germline V gene lookup returns CDR1 MNHNY and CDR2 SVGAGI (reference sequence). The CDR3 covers 14 residues.

V gene TRBV6-1 combines with J gene TRBJ1-1; tentatively, D is TRBD1 (5 bases). V gave up 3 bases and J gave up 0 bases, with 8 bases separating them. In germline, CDR1 is MNHNS, CDR2 SASEGT. This CDR3 has 14 amino acids. The CDR3 spells CASSDDRLNTEAFF. As DNA, the CDR3 is TGTGCCAGCAGTGACGACAGATTGAACACTGAAGCTTTCTTT.

This sequence joins TRBV15 and TRBJ2-7, with D unclear. This CDR3 spans 12 amino acids. V lost 5 bases to trimming and J lost 2 bases, with 7 bases between them. Germline V gene data show CDR1 as LNHNV and CDR2 as YYDKDF (reference sequence). This CDR3 reads CATSGQTYEQYF. CDR3 nucleotide sequence: TGTGCCACCAGCGGGCAGACCTACGAGCAGTACTTC.

The chain joins TRBV2 to TRBJ1-5; 8 bases are shared with TRBD1. Germline CDR1 reads SNHLY; CDR2 reads FYNNEI. The CDR3 runs 14 residues. V dropped 1 base and J dropped 9; count of bases not matched to a gene: 5. Here the CDR3 DNA reads TGTGCCAGCAGTGAAGGACAGGGGTTGCGGCCCCAGCATTTT. Translating gives CASSEGQGLRPQHF.

The chain is built from TRBV28 and TRBJ1-2; 8 bases line up with TRBD1. Germline V lookup: CDR1 MDHEN, CDR2 SYDVKM. With V trimmed by 5 bases and J by 4 bases, 6 bases remained unmatched. The CDR3 runs 14 residues. The CDR3 DNA reads as TGTGCCAGCAGTCCCACAGGGGGAGGCTATGGCTACACCTTC. Translating gives CASSPTGGGYGYTF.

This CDR3 is CASSPESTRDYPYNEQFF. CDR3 coding DNA: TGTGCCAGCAGCCCCGAATCGACTAGGGATTATCCCTACAATGAGCAGTTCTTC. The chain joins TRBV14 to TRBJ2-1; perhaps TRBD2 as D (6 bases). The V end was cut by 4 bases, the J end by 2 bases, with 21 bases between. This CDR3 is 18 amino acids long. The germline V gene encodes CDR1 SGHDN and CDR2 FVKESK.

This CDR3 reads CASSPPDGAPWGYEQYF. CDR3 bases: TGTGCCAGTAGTCCCCCGGACGGAGCCCCTTGGGGTTACGAGCAGTACTTC. The V gene is TRBV19, the J gene TRBJ2-7; D ambiguous. The CDR3 covers 17 residues. Germline V gene data show CDR1 as LNHDA and CDR2 as SQIVND (reference sequence). V was clipped by 5 bases and J by 4 bases, with 24 bases between them.